The entry below describes one T cell receptor beta chain. Researchers ran the PCR with 60 Vbeta and 13 Jbeta primers. Clones were read by immunoSEQ multiplex PCR, and TCRdb kept only the in-frame ones, dropping some. Of around 130,000 clones listed, 81% are singletons. The sample originates from a study of cytomegalovirus exposure and HLA in healthy donors. Donors showed nominal health when sampled, although they likely had unrecorded immune exposures. Germline V gene data show CDR1 as LGHNA and CDR2 as YSLEER. The CDR3 is made up of 16 amino acids. The germline V and J ends were trimmed by 2 bases and 2 bases, with 10 bases remaining between them.

The chain recombines TRBV4-3 with TRBJ2-6; D unresolved. The sample consisted of PBMCs. The source is a man between 35 and 55 years old in good health and CMV-seronegative. CDR3 residues: CASSQQVLAGANVLTF. The CDR3 DNA is TGCGCCAGCAGCCAACAGGTTCTGGCTGGGGCCAACGTCCTGACTTTC.